The following is a T cell receptor (beta chain) sequence with its context. The antigen is not known. V dropped 11 bases and J dropped 3; count of bases not matched to a gene: 8. This CDR3 is 14 amino acids long. CDR1 is SNHLY, CDR2 FYNNEI, per germline. This sample stems from a study of shared clonotypes between healthy human individuals. Several immunoSEQ plates held equal portions of the genomic DNA taken from each subset. Clones were read by immunoSEQ multiplex PCR, and TCRdb kept only the in-frame ones, dropping some. The sample has more than 200,000 clones, approximately 70% seen once. The study's findings and limits: Non-shared clonotypes had lower generation probabilities than those shared by all four donors.

The TCR comes from a man aged 25 to 40 in good health. The J gene is TRBJ2-3, the V gene TRBV2, with TRBD2 identical over 10 bases. The sample comprised memory CD4+ T cells sorted from blood. Subset in this sample: CD45RA-negative fraction. The CDR3 sequence is CAGKREGVTDTQYF. The CDR3 nucleotides are TGTGCCGGAAAGCGGGAGGGGGTAACAGATACGCAGTATTTT. The variable domain in full, completed from reference TRBV2 and TRBJ2-3, reads EPEVTQTPSHQVTQMGQEVILRCVPISNHLYFYWYRQILGQKVEFLVSFYNNEISEKSEIFDDQFSVERPDGSNFTLKIRSTKLEDSAMYFCAGKREGVTDTQYFGPGTRLTVL.